The 3 T cell receptor beta chains in this list originate from one sample, sequenced in a study of radiotherapy plus CTLA-4 blockade in lung cancer. Clones were sequenced by immunoSEQ multiplex PCR, and TCRdb holds only the in-frame ones, with some missing. Of some 90,000 clones listed, approximately 84% are singletons. The sequencing used peripheral blood, collected from a patient treated with radiotherapy plus ipilimumab. Every receptor here comes from a human donor with non-small cell lung cancer who had a partial response to radiotherapy plus ipilimumab.

The CDR3 region is CASRDRAGNTEAFF. The CDR3 DNA reads TGTGCCAGCAGAGACAGGGCTGGGAACACTGAAGCTTTCTTT. V is TRBV28 and J is TRBJ1-1, with TRBD1 identical over 7 bases. After removal of 6 bases from V and 1 base from J, the junction contained 5 bases not matched to a gene. Germline V lookup: CDR1 MDHEN, CDR2 SYDVKM. The CDR3 is 14 amino acids.

The rearrangement joins TRBV5-1 to TRBJ1-2; 10 positions match TRBD1. Germline V gives CDR1 SGHRS, CDR2 YFSETQ. CDR3 size: 17 residues. V trimming: 4 bases; J trimming: 1 base; junction bases outside the gene matches: 10. CDR3 sequence reads: CASSRRSGTGDNYGYTF. As DNA, the CDR3 is TGCGCCAGCAGCCGCCGTTCCGGGACAGGGGATAACTATGGCTACACCTTC.

The CDR3 sequence is CASSSQGSYEQYV. The DNA for the CDR3 is TGTGCCAGCAGCTCCCAGGGTTCCTACGAGCAGTACGTC. The V gene is TRBV6-6, the J gene TRBJ2-7, with a weak D call TRBD1 (5 bases). CDR1 and CDR2 (germline): MNHNY, SVGAGI (reference sequence). V dropped 6 bases and J dropped 1 base, with 10 bases sitting between them. CDR3 length: 13 amino acids.